A selection of T cell receptor beta chains follows, all from one sample in a study of blood T cell repertoires in COVID-19. TCRdb's copy holds only in-frame clones and misses some; the assay was immunoSEQ multiplex PCR. This repertoire shows about 68,000 clones, about 91% found once; its top ten account for 8.2%. The material sequenced was peripheral blood. The source is a man aged 50 to 60 with active COVID-19. CDR3s include the opening cysteine and the closing phenylalanine or tryptophan. A D gene is named only where the DNA matches it firmly. Clone sizes are given selectively: once, few, many, or a class where the clone is expanded.

v_gene	d_gene	j_gene	abundance	CDR3aa	CDR3nt
TRBV11-3	TRBD2	TRBJ2-3	-	CASSLGVGGGSTDTQYF	TGTGCCAGCAGCTTAGGGGTCGGCGGGGGGAGCACAGATACGCAGTATTTT
TRBV10-1	TRBD1	TRBJ2-7	few	CATRPGQGAREQYF	TGCGCCACCCGACCGGGACAGGGGGCACGGGAGCAGTACTTC
TRBV6-6	TRBD1	TRBJ2-1	once	CASTRGQGGYNEQFF	TGTGCCAGCACAAGGGGACAGGGAGGCTACAATGAGCAGTTCTTC
TRBV5-6	TRBD2	TRBJ2-7	-	CASSRGGEQYF	TGTGCCAGCAGTCGGGGGGGCGAGCAGTACTTC
TRBV18	TRBD1	TRBJ1-2	-	CASSPQRQGDGYTF	TGTGCCAGCTCACCGCAAAGACAGGGGGATGGCTACACCTTC
TRBV2	-	TRBJ2-7	-	CASTRTLSYEQYF	TGTGCCAGCACAAGGACACTCTCCTACGAGCAGTACTTC
TRBV29-1	-	TRBJ1-4	few	CSVVLAQGHEKLFF	TGCAGCGTTGTATTGGCACAGGGCCATGAAAAACTGTTTTTT
TRBV6-1	TRBD1	TRBJ1-5	few	CASSERTGTIQPQHF	TGTGCCAGCAGTGAGAGGACAGGGACAATCCAGCCCCAGCATTTT
TRBV7-9	TRBD2	TRBJ2-5	-	CASSLRGAPQETQYF	TGTGCCAGCAGCTTGCGGGGGGCGCCCCAAGAGACCCAGTACTTC
TRBV9	-	TRBJ1-2	-	CASGRVGNYGYTF	TGTGCCAGTGGTCGTGTCGGGAACTATGGCTACACCTTC
TRBV4-1	TRBD2	TRBJ2-3	-	CASSQQTSGVHTDTQYF	TGCGCCAGCAGCCAACAGACTAGCGGGGTACACACAGATACGCAGTATTTT
TRBV9	-	TRBJ2-3	-	CASSVGVGLGDTQYF	TGTGCCAGCAGCGTAGGGGTGGGCCTCGGAGATACGCAGTATTTT
TRBV4-2	TRBD1	TRBJ2-2	once	CASSQERPGGGQGNTGELFF	TGTGCCAGCAGCCAAGAGCGGCCGGGCGGGGGACAGGGGAACACCGGGGAGCTGTTTTTT
TRBV5-4	-	TRBJ1-4	-	CASSLGGGANEKLFF	TGTGCCAGCAGCTTGGGGGGAGGAGCTAATGAAAAACTGTTTTTT
TRBV6-2/TRBV6-3	TRBD2	TRBJ2-7	-	CASSSIAGRQYEQYF	TGTGCCAGCAGTTCAATAGCGGGGCGCCAGTACGAGCAGTACTTC
TRBV6-5	-	TRBJ2-3	-	CATLTGQRSTDTQYF	TGTGCCACCCTGACCGGACAGCGAAGCACAGATACGCAGTATTTT
TRBV15	-	TRBJ2-3	once	CATSRGLSTSTDTQYF	TGTGCCACCAGCAGAGGTCTGTCGACAAGCACAGATACGCAGTATTTT
TRBV30	-	TRBJ1-1	-	CAWSVPGVNTEAFF	TGTGCCTGGAGTGTACCAGGGGTAAACACTGAAGCTTTCTTT
TRBV7-8	TRBD1	TRBJ1-3	-	CASSWGQSGNTIYF	TGTGCCAGCAGCTGGGGACAGTCTGGAAACACCATATATTTT
TRBV5-1	TRBD1	TRBJ1-2	-	CASSFMGQAASYGYTF	TGCGCCAGCAGCTTTATGGGACAGGCCGCAAGTTATGGCTACACCTTC
TRBV6-6	-	TRBJ1-3	-	CASSYADSGNTIYF	TGTGCCAGCAGTTACGCGGATTCTGGAAACACCATATATTTT
TRBV5-4	-	TRBJ1-2	-	CASSLRGTYGYTF	TGTGCCAGCAGCTTGCGGGGTACCTATGGCTACACCTTC
TRBV6-2/TRBV6-3	-	TRBJ2-7	-	CASSSTGGRIREQYF	TGTGCCAGCAGCTCGACCGGGGGGCGCATTCGCGAGCAGTACTTC